Sequencing of this TCR beta chain was carried out in a study of blood T cell repertoires in COVID-19. Residents of 24 US areas, aged roughly 18 to 89 years, made up the participants. Participant reports of clinical history set cohort assignment. Symptom resolution, clearance, or two negative PCRs marked donors in Cohort 3 as recovered. Germline V gene lookup returns CDR1 LGHDT and CDR2 YNNKEL (reference sequence). The CDR3 is 15 residues long. Trimming shortened V by 2 bases and J by 6 bases, and 14 bases separated the two germline ends. In the original processing: Amplifying reference gene primers gave estimates of nucleated cell counts. The protocol was immunoSEQ multiplex PCR, while the TCRdb copy is restricted to in-frame clones and leaves out a portion. D and trimming were read from the DNA, whereas the V and J calls and clone size are those reported in that table. The data show around 300,000 clones, about nine tenths seen once.

The chain recombines TRBV3-1 (or the pseudogene TRBV3-2) with TRBJ2-1, with TRBD1 as a possible D gene (5 bases). The receptor was isolated from a woman aged 18-29 years who had recovered from COVID-19. The material sequenced was PBMCs or T cells enriched from blood (not recorded which). The CDR3 region has the DNA TGTGCCAGCAGCCAACGGGCGGCAGGGTTCAATGAGCAGTTCTTC. Protein product: CASSQRAAGFNEQFF.